This T cell receptor beta chain was captured in a study of tissue T cells after allogeneic stem cell transplantation. Background on the study: Samples with visible lymphocytes on H&E were prioritized for sequencing.

Survey-depth TCRbeta CDR3 sequencing reported V/J genes and productive frequencies. The data were produced by immunoSEQ multiplex PCR, yet TCRdb's version contains in-frame clones alone and is incomplete. This sample carries approximately 10,000 clones, more than 50% of them seen once, and the ten largest clones take 9.6%. Comment on this clone: Its cognate antigen is unknown.

Findings and limits, study-wide: The study did not identify alloreactive or antigen-specific tissue TCRs, and some clones might be persisting host cells.

CDR3 size: 15 residues. Germline loops: CDR1 SGHTA, CDR2 FQGNSA. V lost 2 bases, J lost 7 bases, and 15 bases lay in between. Comparators without hematopoietic cell transplant had other cancers, at least five gastrointestinal samples, and no known gastrointestinal disease. This sequence joins TRBV7-2 and TRBJ2-1; D possibly matches TRBD1 or TRBD2 (7 bases each). The clonotype originates from a woman between 18 and 50 years old with breast cancer. This material consisted of tissue from the jejunum, taken at autopsy. CDR3 region: CASSLQGGHWNEQFF. As DNA, the CDR3 is TGTGCCAGCAGCTTACAGGGGGGGCACTGGAATGAGCAGTTCTTC.